The clone carrying this TCR beta chain was counted at least ten times. This record comes from a study of T cells in Graves' hyperthyroidism and ophthalmopathy. Amplified regions were TCR beta CDR3 sequences from RNA transcripts. A first-round RT-PCR of the TCR CDR3 used the HTBI primer set. TCRdb re-called the multiplex PCR reads through MiXCR, storing one row per CDR3 protein. This table has over 700,000 distinct CDR3 sequences, approximately 40% appearing once. The CDR3 has 14 amino acids. The J segment lost 3 bases and the V segment lost 2 bases, leaving 3 bases of the junction unmatched. Germline V CDR1 and CDR2: SGHVS, FNYEAQ.

This clonotype originated in a man in his late teens or twenties with Graves' hyperthyroidism. The J gene is TRBJ2-7, the V gene TRBV7-6, with 8 bases identical to TRBD2. The sequencing input was blood. DNA for the CDR3: TGTGCCAGCAGCTTACAAGCGGGAGTCTACGAGCAGTACTTC. It translates to CASSLQAGVYEQYF.